This T cell receptor beta chain comes out of a study of blood T cell repertoires in COVID-19 (dated by TCRdb to 2019 to 2021). Context from the whole study: Collaborator samples came from the United States, Italy and Spain and covered acute and convalescent phases of COVID-19. The material from the prospective study consisted of cDNA or gDNA derived from T cells, B-cell-depleted T cells, or PBMCs. Samples came from the ongoing ImmuneRACE study (first 160 participants) plus 1,254 subjects from 6 global collaborators. The sample metadata nearly always contained a de-identified subject ID, COVID-19 status, age in years and sex. The dataset comprised deeply sampled blood TCRbeta repertoires from subjects exposed to, actively infected with, or recovered from COVID-19. HLA class I and class II types, where available, came from metadata supplied by the sample provider rather than from assay-based typing. The repertoires were made available in a free public database intended to serve as a resource for research on the immune response to SARS-CoV-2.

As concerns this clone: Its antigen specificity is not known. Base quality data are lacking; no much larger clone is found one base away.

Trimming accounts for 2 bases at V and 4 bases at J, while the number of junction bases matched to no gene is 3. The CDR3 contains 15 residues, cysteine and phenylalanine counted. Only the CDR3 DNA is retained, 45 bases long and in frame from the first base. From a lookup of the germline V gene (reference sequence), CDR1 and CDR2 are LGHDT and YNNKEL. TCRbeta CDR3 regions were amplified from genomic DNA using the immunoSEQ Assay, a bias-controlled multiplex PCR. The source study handled its data this way. Nucleated cell counts per sample were estimated from amplification of reference gene primers within the assay. To quantify the absolute abundance of each unique TCRbeta CDR3 rearrangement, sequence reads were collapsed and filtered. For each sample, productive Simpson clonality was calculated as the square root of Simpson's diversity index across productive rearrangements. TCRdb obtained this table from immuneACCESS and retained in-frame rearrangements with V and J assigned. These tables miss some clones; where compared with another copy, unresolved V genes account for less than half of the shortfall, and the remainder is unexplained. V, J and clone size are taken as reported in that table, and D and trimming were inferred from the DNA itself. This sample comprises some 300,000 clones, just under 90% of them detected only once. The ten biggest clones cover 6% to 8% of the sample.

At one collaborating source in Seattle, patients were enrolled during active infection and were followed longitudinally through the course of disease. Whole blood was collected in K2EDTA tubes by collaborating institutions according to the institutions' own protocols. Collaborator samples were shipped for TCRbeta analysis as frozen whole blood, isolated PBMCs, or DNA extracted from either sample type. Summary of the overall study and its limitations: The quantity of clinical and demographic metadata differed by source and by participant and was supplied without curation.

Specimen: peripheral blood. The V gene is TRBV3-1 (or the pseudogene TRBV3-2) and the J gene is TRBJ2-7; 12 central bases correspond to TRBD2. The sequence came from a woman between 45 and 60 years old with COVID-19, enrolled during active disease. The encoded CDR3 is CASSQRTSGIYEQYF. The nucleotide sequence reads as follows: TGTGCCAGCAGCCAAAGGACTAGCGGGATATACGAGCAGTACTTC.